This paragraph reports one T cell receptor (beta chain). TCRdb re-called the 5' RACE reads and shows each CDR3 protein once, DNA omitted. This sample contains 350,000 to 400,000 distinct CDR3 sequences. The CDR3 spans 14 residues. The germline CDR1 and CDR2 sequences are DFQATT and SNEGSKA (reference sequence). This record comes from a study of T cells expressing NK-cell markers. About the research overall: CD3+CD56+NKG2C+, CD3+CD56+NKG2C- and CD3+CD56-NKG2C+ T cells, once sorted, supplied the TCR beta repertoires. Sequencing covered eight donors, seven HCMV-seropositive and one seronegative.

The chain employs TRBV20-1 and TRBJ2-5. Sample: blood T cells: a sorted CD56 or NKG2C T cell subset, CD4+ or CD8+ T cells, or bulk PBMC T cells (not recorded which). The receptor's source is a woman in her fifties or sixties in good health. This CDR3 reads CSVAQVGYQETQYF.